One T cell receptor beta chain is described in this entry. After removal of 4 bases from V and 9 bases from J, the junction contained 4 bases not matched to a gene. Germline V gene sequence: CDR1 SGHRS, CDR2 YFSETQ. This CDR3 spans 15 amino acids. Profiling relied on immunoSEQ multiplex PCR, and the TCRdb table lists in-frame clones only, not all of them. Among some 80,000 clones, roughly 84% were seen once, and the ten largest hold more than 20%. The entry originates in a study of blood T cell repertoires in COVID-19. About the study: PBMCs, B-cell-depleted T cells, or T cells provided the cDNA or gDNA that made up the material.

The chain has TRBV5-1 and TRBJ2-1, with TRBD2 identical over 16 bases. The receptor was isolated from a woman aged 45-65 years with acute or convalescent COVID-19. The sample consisted of peripheral blood. This chain's CDR3 is CASSPGTSGRAEQFF. In DNA, the CDR3 is TGCGCCAGCAGCCCCGGGACTAGCGGGAGGGCTGAGCAGTTCTTC.